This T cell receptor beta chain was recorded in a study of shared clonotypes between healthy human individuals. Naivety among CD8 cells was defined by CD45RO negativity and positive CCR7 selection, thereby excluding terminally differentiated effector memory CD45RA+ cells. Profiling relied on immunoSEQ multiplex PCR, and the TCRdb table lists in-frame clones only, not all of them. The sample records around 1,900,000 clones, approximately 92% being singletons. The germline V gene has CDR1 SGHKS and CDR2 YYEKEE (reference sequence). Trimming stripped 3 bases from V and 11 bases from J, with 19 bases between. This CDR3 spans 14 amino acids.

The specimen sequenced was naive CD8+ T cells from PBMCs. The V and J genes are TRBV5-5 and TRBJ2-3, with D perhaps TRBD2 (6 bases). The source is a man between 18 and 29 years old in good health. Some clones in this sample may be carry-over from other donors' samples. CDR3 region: CASSSATPWEVQYF. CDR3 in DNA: TGTGCCAGCAGCTCGGCTACCCCGTGGGAGGTGCAGTATTTT.